This T cell receptor (beta chain) originates from a study of human T cells and chemical hapten exposure. General study points: Expanded TCRs grouped into significantly more large CDR3 similarity clusters than controls produced.

Described time point: patch test 3, about 24 weeks after DPC sensitization. Documented treatment: therapeutic diphenylcyclopropenone sensitization with weekly scalp DPC. During construction of the library, unique molecular identifiers were attached to individual cDNA molecules for quantitative, reproducible TCR counting. MiXCR was run by TCRdb on the RACE reads, yielding one entry per CDR3 protein. The top ten clones hold roughly 5.9% of a sample with tens of thousands of distinct CDR3 sequences, roughly 13% of them seen once. Concerning this clonotype: Its antigen is still unknown.

With 2 bases removed from V and 6 bases from J, the gap between germline ends came to 14 bases. The CDR3 has 15 amino acids. The rearrangement links TRBV12-3 or TRBV12-4 to TRBJ2-1, with a possible D match to TRBD2 (6 bases). Here the sequenced sample was whole blood, taken in connection with sensitization to the hapten diphenylcyclopropenone (DPC). This sequence originates from a woman aged 45 to 65 with alopecia areata. Some clones in this sample may be carry-over from other donors' samples. The CDR3 DNA sequence: TGTGCCAGCAGTTTAAGGACTGGAGGGGCCAATGAGCAGTTCTTC. Translating it yields CASSLRTGGANEQFF.